This entry lists 21 T cell receptor beta chains sequenced from one sample in a study of regulatory T cells in long-lasting Graves disease. Time point noted: persistent/refractory GD, antithyroid drugs over 5 years with positive TRAb. Making the TCR library involved RNA that had been extracted from PBMCs. Arm-PCR of CDR3 regions with iRepertoire HTBI primers generated TCR beta libraries. TCRdb used MiXCR to reprocess the multiplex PCR reads, holding one entry per CDR3 protein. Among approximately 500,000 distinct CDR3 sequences listed, roughly a fifth were seen once. The specimen comprised peripheral blood mononuclear cells (PBMCs), sampled when the disease was refractory, from a patient treated with antithyroid drugs. These receptors were obtained from a female donor with Graves disease.

This clonotype appeared a single time. CDR3 sequence reads: CASAYSRGISLGTGELFF. For the CDR3, the DNA is TGTGCCAGCGCCTATTCCCGGGGGATTTCGCTCGGGACCGGGGAGCTGTTTTTT. This chain connects TRBV7-9 to TRBJ2-2; TRBD2 is a possible D gene (6 bases). Germline loops: CDR1 SEHNR, CDR2 FQNEAQ (reference sequence). V was shortened by 8 bases and J by 5 bases, with 27 bases between the two germline ends. CDR3 length: 18 residues.

The genes are TRBV29-1 and TRBJ1-1; no firm D call. Germline V gene data show CDR1 as SQVTM and CDR2 as ANQGSEA. CDR3 size: 11 residues. V was trimmed by 8 bases and J by 11 bases, leaving 18 bases between them. The DNA of the CDR3 is TGCAGCACTTGGTTGTGGGGTTGGGCTTTCTTT. It codes for CSTWLWGWAFF.

The V and J genes are TRBV28 and TRBJ2-7, with D perhaps given as TRBD1 or TRBD2 (5 bases each). The CDR3 sequence is 13 residues long. Germline assignment: CDR1 MDHEN and CDR2 SYDVKM. The ends were cut back, 7 bases at V and 7 bases at J, with 17 bases in the middle. CDR3 loop: CASILSRGREQYF. The CDR3 DNA reads TGTGCCAGCATCCTCTCGAGGGGTCGGGAGCAGTACTTC.

This clonotype was seen many times. CDR3 nucleotide sequence: TGTGCCAGCAGTTACGGGACAGAGGGGACACAAGAGACCCAGTACTTC. Translating gives CASSYGTEGTQETQYF. The chain carries TRBV6-5 and TRBJ2-5; TRBD1 aligns across 7 bases. This CDR3 has 16 residues. Trimming removed 2 bases from V and 2 bases from J; junction bases left unmatched: 8. CDR1 and CDR2 from the germline V gene are MNHEY and SVGAGI.

This clonotype has just a few counts. The V and J genes are TRBV20-1 and TRBJ2-7; perhaps TRBD1 as D (6 bases). Looked up from germline, CDR1 is DFQATT and CDR2 is SNEGSKA (reference sequence). CDR3 length: 12 amino acids. Trimming removed 4 bases from V and 1 base from J, with 8 bases in between. This CDR3 is CSATDRSYEQYF. The CDR3 nucleotides are TGCAGTGCTACGGACAGATCCTACGAGCAGTACTTC.

This clonotype was observed at least ten times. The chain is built from TRBV12-3 or TRBV12-4 and TRBJ2-7; 9 positions match TRBD1. V was pared by 6 bases and J by 6 bases, with 6 bases of the junction left unmatched. There are 13 residues in the CDR3. Here the CDR3 DNA reads TGTGCCAGCAGCCCCGGGACAGGGCGCGAGCAGTACTTC. Protein product: CASSPGTGREQYF.

The rearrangement joins TRBV20-1 to TRBJ2-7; TRBD1 agrees at 10 bases. The CDR3 consists of 15 residues. V dropped 7 bases and J dropped 1; count of bases not matched to a gene: 10. Per germline, CDR1 DFQATT and CDR2 SNEGSKA (reference sequence). CDR3 amino acids: CSGQDRGGSSYEQYF. In DNA form, the CDR3 reads TGCAGTGGGCAGGACAGGGGGGGGTCTTCCTACGAGCAGTACTTC.

This clonotype was seen a handful of times. This sequence joins TRBV19 and TRBJ1-4; D might be TRBD1 (6 bases). Per the germline V gene, CDR1 is LNHDA and CDR2 is SQIVND (reference sequence). The ends were cut back, 3 bases at V and 2 bases at J, with 25 bases in the middle. The CDR3 length is 20 residues. The DNA of the CDR3 is TGTGCCAGTAGTATTGGGTCGGGGGCGCCGGAGTTGATCACTAATGAAAAACTGTTTTTT. The encoded protein is CASSIGSGAPELITNEKLFF.

At least ten counts were recorded for this clonotype. V gene TRBV6-5 combines with J gene TRBJ1-4, with D maybe TRBD1 (6 bases). Germline values: CDR1 MNHEY, CDR2 SVGAGI. The CDR3 is 16 amino acids. Between the trimmed V and J ends, which lost 2 bases and 2 bases, there was a span of 12 bases. CDR3 nucleotide sequence: TGTGCCAGCAGTTACCGGGGAACAGGGACTAATGAAAAACTGTTTTTT. This gives the protein CASSYRGTGTNEKLFF.

This clonotype showed up many times. CDR3 DNA: TGTGCCAGCAGCTTACGGGTTTATGGCTACACCTTC. Protein: CASSLRVYGYTF. V is TRBV13 and J is TRBJ1-2; no clear D. V was cut by 2 bases and J by 5 bases, with 6 bases left in between. Per the germline V gene, CDR1 is PRHDT and CDR2 is FYEKMQ (reference sequence). The CDR3 totals 12 residues.

This clonotype was counted only a few times. The chain combines TRBV2 with TRBJ2-1; 12 bases align to TRBD2. V lost 4 bases, J lost 0 bases, and 7 bases stayed unmatched. Germline V CDR1 and CDR2: SNHLY, FYNNEI. There are 18 residues in the CDR3. CDR3 DNA: TGTGCCAGCAGTGGGCCGACTAGCGGGGGTCGCTCCTACAATGAGCAGTTCTTC. Residues: CASSGPTSGGRSYNEQFF.

The sample holds a few counts of this clonotype. This chain joins TRBV12-3 or TRBV12-4 and TRBJ2-1; the D call may be TRBD1 or TRBD2 (6 bases each). The germline V and J ends were trimmed by 7 bases and 8 bases, with 21 bases remaining between them. The CDR3 length is 15 residues. The CDR3 bases are TGTGCCAGCACCCTCCGGACGGGGGCTGGGGATGAGCAGTTCTTC. Amino acids: CASTLRTGAGDEQFF.

The table lists this clonotype with many counts. The rearrangement uses TRBV28 and TRBJ2-2; TRBD1 aligns across 8 bases. V lost 7 bases and J lost 4; bases outside the gene matches: 8. The CDR3 covers 15 residues. The V gene's germline CDR1 is MDHEN and CDR2 SYDVKM. CDR3 sequence (DNA): TGTGCCAGCACCGAGGACAGGGCAGGCACCGGGGAGCTGTTTTTT. Its translation: CASTEDRAGTGELFF.

Concerning this clonotype: A far larger clone is only one base removed, so a read error is likely. This chain connects TRBV6-1 to TRBJ1-1; D unclear. CDR3 length: 11 residues. Germline V CDR1 and CDR2: MNHNS, SASEGT. V was pared by 7 bases and J by 1 base, with 4 bases between. CDR3 coding DNA: TGTGCCAGCACTTCGAACACTGAAGCTTTCTTT. Encoded protein: CASTSNTEAFF.

This clonotype was seen more than once but under ten times. The chain is built from TRBV12-5 and TRBJ2-7, with D possibly matching TRBD1 (6 bases). The CDR3 runs to 17 residues. CDR1 is LGHNT and CDR2 is FRNRAP in the germline V gene. Trimming removed 1 base from V and 0 bases from J, with 16 bases in between. In DNA form, the CDR3 reads TGTGCTAGTGGTTTGGAAGTCCGGGACACCGTCTCCTACGAGCAGTACTTC. Amino acid sequence: CASGLEVRDTVSYEQYF.

This clonotype was counted ten times or more. This chain links TRBV10-3 with TRBJ2-5, with D hard to call. This CDR3 comprises 13 residues. The V end lost 3 bases, the J end lost 2 bases, and 7 bases lay between the germline ends. Germline CDR1 and CDR2: ENHRY and SYGVKD. The CDR3 coding sequence is TGTGCCATCAGTGATACCGTTCAAGAGACCCAGTACTTC. Residues: CAISDTVQETQYF.

Many counts were recorded for this clonotype. The chain links TRBV6-1 to TRBJ1-2, with D uncertain. The ends were cut back, 6 bases at V and 7 bases at J, with 12 bases in the middle. CDR1 is MNHNS and CDR2 is SASEGT in the germline V gene. This CDR3 has 12 amino acids. CDR3 coding DNA: TGTGCCAGCAGCCCCTTTTGGAGTGGCTACACCTTC. This sequence encodes CASSPFWSGYTF.

A few counts support this clonotype. The chain is built from TRBV7-2 and TRBJ2-4; D tentatively fits TRBD1 or TRBD2 (5 bases each). The V gene's germline CDR1 is SGHTA and CDR2 FQGNSA. This CDR3 contains 17 residues. Trimming took off 2 bases at V and 0 bases at J, with 14 bases between the two ends. In DNA form, the CDR3 reads TGTGCCAGCAGCTTATATGCGGCAGGGACAGCCAAAAACATTCAGTACTTC. Its translation: CASSLYAAGTAKNIQYF.

Remarks on this clonotype: Just one base apart from a much larger clone, this may be a read error. This chain connects TRBV28 to TRBJ2-7; 7 bases are a match to TRBD1. The CDR3 contains 14 residues. Germline V CDR1 and CDR2: MDHEN, SYDVKM. The junction had 10 bases not matched to a gene; V was cut back by 3 bases and J by 8 bases. The CDR3 DNA follows: TGTGCCAGCAGTTTCCACAGGGGCGGTTACAAGCAGTACTTC. Its translation is CASSFHRGGYKQYF.

At least ten counts were recorded for this clonotype. The chain uses TRBV29-1 and TRBJ2-5; a possible D gene is TRBD2 (5 bases). CDR1 is SQVTM, CDR2 ANQGSEA, per germline. The CDR3 sequence is 14 residues long. Trimming took off 7 bases at V and 4 bases at J, with 19 bases between the two ends. This chain's CDR3 is CSAHSWAGGETQYF. DNA for the CDR3: TGCAGCGCCCACTCTTGGGCGGGCGGAGAGACCCAGTACTTC.

This clonotype has ten or more counts. The DNA for the CDR3 is TGTGCCAGCAGCGGGACAGGGTACGAGCAGTACTTC. Translated: CASSGTGYEQYF. The rearrangement uses TRBV12-3 or TRBV12-4 and TRBJ2-7, with TRBD1 identical over 9 bases. The CDR3 totals 12 residues. V shed 6 bases and J 4 bases; nucleotides not matched to a gene: 1.